The present entry profiles one T cell receptor beta chain with its context. This specimen comes from a study of CD8 T cells in Susac syndrome. RNA totalling roughly 0.5 to 1 ug underwent reverse transcription with random hexamers. Amplification of TCR beta CDR3 spanned 54 Vbeta and 13 Jbeta via immunoSEQ multiplex PCR. Each CDR3 protein gets one entry after TCRdb re-called the immunoSEQ multiplex PCR reads with MiXCR. The repertoire holds about 110,000 distinct CDR3 sequences, with roughly 94% as singletons. Patients with Susac syndrome met the recently defined diagnostic criteria for definite or probable disease. Sequenced sample: CD8+ T cells from PBMCs. This receptor was identified in a human donor with Susac syndrome.

CDR3 protein: CASSVAGTVSYEQYF. The CDR3, as DNA: TGTGCCAGCAGCGTAGCCGGGACAGTCTCCTACGAGCAGTACTTC. The rearrangement uses TRBV9 and TRBJ2-7; TRBD1 aligns across 7 bases. The CDR3 loop spans 15 amino acids. CDR1 and CDR2 from the germline V gene are SGDLS and YYNGEE. The ends lost 0 bases at V and 0 bases at J; junction bases unmatched: 3.